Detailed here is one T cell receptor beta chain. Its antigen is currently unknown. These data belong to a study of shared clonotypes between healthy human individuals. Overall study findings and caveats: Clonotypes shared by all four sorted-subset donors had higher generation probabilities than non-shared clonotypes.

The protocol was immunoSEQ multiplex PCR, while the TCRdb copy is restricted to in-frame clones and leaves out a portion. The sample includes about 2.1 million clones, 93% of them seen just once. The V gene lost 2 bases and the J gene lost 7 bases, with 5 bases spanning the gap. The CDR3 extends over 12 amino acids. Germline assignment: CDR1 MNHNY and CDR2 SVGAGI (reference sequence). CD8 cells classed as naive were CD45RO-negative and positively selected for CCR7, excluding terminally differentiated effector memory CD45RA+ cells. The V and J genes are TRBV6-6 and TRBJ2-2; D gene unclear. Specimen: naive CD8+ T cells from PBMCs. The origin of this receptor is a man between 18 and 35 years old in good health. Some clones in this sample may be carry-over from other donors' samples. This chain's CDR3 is CASSYRIGELFF. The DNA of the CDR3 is TGTGCCAGCAGTTACAGGATCGGGGAGCTGTTTTTT.